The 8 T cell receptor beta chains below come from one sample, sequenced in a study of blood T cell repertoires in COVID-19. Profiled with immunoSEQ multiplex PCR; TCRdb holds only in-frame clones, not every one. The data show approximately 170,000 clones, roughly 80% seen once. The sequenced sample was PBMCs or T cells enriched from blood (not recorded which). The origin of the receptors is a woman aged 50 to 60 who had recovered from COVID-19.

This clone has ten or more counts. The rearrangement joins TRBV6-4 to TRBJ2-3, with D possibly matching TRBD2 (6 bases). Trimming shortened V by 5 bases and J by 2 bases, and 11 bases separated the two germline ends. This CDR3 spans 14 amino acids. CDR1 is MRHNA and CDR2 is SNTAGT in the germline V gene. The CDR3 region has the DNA TGTGCCAGCAGTTACGCGGGGCCCACAGATACGCAGTATTTT. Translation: CASSYAGPTDTQYF.

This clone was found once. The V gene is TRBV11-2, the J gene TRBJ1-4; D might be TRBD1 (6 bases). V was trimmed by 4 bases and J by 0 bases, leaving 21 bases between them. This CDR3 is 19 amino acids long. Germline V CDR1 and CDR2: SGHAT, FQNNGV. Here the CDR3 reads CASSSRGGIPFSTNEKLFF. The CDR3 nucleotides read TGTGCCAGCAGCTCCCGAGGGGGAATACCTTTTTCAACTAATGAAAAACTGTTTTTT.

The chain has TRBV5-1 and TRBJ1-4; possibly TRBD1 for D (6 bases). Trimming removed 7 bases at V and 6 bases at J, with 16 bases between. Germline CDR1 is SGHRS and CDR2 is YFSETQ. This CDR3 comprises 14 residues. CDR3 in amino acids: CASQQGLGDEKLFF. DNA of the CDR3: TGCGCCAGCCAACAGGGTCTGGGAGATGAAAAACTGTTTTTT.

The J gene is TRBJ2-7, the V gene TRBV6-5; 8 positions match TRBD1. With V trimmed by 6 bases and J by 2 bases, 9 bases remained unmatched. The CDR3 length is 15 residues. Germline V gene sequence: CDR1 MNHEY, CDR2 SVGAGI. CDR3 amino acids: CASRSGTGLTYEQYV. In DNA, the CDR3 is TGTGCCAGCAGATCCGGGACAGGATTGACCTACGAGCAGTACGTC.

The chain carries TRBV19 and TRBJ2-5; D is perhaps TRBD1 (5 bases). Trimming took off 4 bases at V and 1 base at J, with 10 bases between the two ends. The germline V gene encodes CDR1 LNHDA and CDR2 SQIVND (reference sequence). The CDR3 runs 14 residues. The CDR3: CASSNGAPQETQYF. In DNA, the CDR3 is TGTGCCAGTAGTAATGGGGCCCCCCAAGAGACCCAGTACTTC. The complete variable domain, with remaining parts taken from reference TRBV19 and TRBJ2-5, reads DGGITQSPKYLFRKEGQNVTLSCEQNLNHDAMYWYRQDPGQGLRLIYYSQIVNDFQKGDIAEGYSVSREKKESFPLTVTSAQKNPTAFYLCASSNGAPQETQYFGPGTRLLVL.

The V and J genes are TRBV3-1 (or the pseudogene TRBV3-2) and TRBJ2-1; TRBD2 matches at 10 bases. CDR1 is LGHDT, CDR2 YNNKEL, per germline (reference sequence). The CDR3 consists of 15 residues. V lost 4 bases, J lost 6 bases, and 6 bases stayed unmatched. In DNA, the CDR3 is TGTGCCAGCAGCCTTAGCGGGGGGTTGGCCAATGAGCAGTTCTTC. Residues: CASSLSGGLANEQFF.

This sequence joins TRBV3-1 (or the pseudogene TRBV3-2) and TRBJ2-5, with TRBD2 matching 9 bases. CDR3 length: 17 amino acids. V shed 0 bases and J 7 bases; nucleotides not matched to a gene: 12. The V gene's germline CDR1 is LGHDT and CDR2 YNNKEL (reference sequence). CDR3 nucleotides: TGTGCCAGCAGCCAAGATGTACAGCGGGGGGTCCAGGGGACCCAGTACTTC. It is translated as CASSQDVQRGVQGTQYF.

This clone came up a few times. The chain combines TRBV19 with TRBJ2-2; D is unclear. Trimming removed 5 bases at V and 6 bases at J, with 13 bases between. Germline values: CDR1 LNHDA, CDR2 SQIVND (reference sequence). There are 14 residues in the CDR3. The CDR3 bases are TGTGCCAGTAGTTCCTTCTCCGGTGCCGGGGAGCTGTTTTTT. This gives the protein CASSSFSGAGELFF.